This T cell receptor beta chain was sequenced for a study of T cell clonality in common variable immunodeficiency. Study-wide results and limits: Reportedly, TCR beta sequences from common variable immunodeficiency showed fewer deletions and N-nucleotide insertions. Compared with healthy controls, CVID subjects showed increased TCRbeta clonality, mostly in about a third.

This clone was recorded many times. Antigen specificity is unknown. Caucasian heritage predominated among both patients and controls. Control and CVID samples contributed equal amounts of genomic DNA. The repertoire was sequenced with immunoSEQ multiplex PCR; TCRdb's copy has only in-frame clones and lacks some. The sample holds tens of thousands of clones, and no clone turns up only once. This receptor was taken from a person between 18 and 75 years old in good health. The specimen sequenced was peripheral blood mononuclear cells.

The CDR3 bases that were read are TGCAGTGCCTCACTAGCGGGAGTGAGAGGGGCCAACGTC. Amino acid sequence: CSASLAGVRGANV. The CDR3 in full is CSASLAGVRGANVLTF. V is TRBV20-1 and J is TRBJ2-6; 11 nucleotides match TRBD2. The missing CDR3 end, 3 residues past where the read stops, is filled in from the germline J gene. Losses at the gene ends were 6 bases for V and 4 bases for J; bases not matched to a gene: 8. This CDR3 is built from 16 residues. Germline V gene lookup returns CDR1 DFQATT and CDR2 SNEGSKA (reference sequence).